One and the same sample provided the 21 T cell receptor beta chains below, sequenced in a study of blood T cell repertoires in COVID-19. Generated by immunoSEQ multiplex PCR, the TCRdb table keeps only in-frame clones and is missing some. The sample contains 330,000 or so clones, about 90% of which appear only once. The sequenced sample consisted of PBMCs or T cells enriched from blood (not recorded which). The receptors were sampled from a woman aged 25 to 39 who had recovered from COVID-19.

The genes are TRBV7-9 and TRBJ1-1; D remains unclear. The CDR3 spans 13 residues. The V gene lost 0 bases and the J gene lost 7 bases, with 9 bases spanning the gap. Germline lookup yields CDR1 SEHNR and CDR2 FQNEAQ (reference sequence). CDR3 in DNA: TGTGCCAGCAGCTTAGCCCCCACGCGTGAAGCTTTCTTT. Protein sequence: CASSLAPTREAFF.

The CDR3 loop is CAAGGNSNQPQHF. The CDR3 DNA follows: TGTGCCGCGGGAGGGAATAGCAATCAGCCCCAGCATTTT. V usage is TRBV10-3 and J usage is TRBJ1-5; D remains unclear. Germline V gene data show CDR1 as ENHRY and CDR2 as SYGVKD. V lost 11 bases to trimming and J lost 0 bases, with 11 bases between them. CDR3 length: 13 amino acids.

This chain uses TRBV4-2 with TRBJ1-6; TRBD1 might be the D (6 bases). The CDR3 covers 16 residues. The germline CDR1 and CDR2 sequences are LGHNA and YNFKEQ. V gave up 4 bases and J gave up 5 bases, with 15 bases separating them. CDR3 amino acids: CASSPEVGQNNSPLHF. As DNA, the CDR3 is TGTGCCAGCAGCCCAGAAGTCGGACAGAATAATTCACCCCTCCACTTT.

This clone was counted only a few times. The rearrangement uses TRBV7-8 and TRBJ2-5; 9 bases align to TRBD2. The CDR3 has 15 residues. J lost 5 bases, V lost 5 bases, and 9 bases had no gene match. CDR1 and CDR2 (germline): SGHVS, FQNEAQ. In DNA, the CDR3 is TGTGCCAGCAGCCCATCTAGCGGGAAGGGGGAGACCCAGTACTTC. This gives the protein CASSPSSGKGETQYF.

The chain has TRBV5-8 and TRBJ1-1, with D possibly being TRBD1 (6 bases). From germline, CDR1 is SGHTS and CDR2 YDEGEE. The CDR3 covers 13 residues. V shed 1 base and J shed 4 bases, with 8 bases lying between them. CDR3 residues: CASSLTGSTEAFF. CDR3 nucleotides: TGTGCCAGCAGCTTGACAGGGTCCACTGAAGCTTTCTTT.

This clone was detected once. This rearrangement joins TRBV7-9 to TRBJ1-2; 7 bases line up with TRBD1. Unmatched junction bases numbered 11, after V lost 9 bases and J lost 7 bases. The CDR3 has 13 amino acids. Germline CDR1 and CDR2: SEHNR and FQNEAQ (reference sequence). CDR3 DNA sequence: TGTGCCAGTAACTCTGGGACAGCTCCTGGCTACACCTTC. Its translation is CASNSGTAPGYTF. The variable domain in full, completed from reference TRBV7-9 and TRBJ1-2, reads DTGVSQNPRHKITKRGQNVTFRCDPISEHNRLYWYRQTLGQGPEFLTYFQNEAQLEKSRLLSDRFSAERPKGSFSTLEIQRTEQGDSAMYLCASNSGTAPGYTFGSGTRLTVV.

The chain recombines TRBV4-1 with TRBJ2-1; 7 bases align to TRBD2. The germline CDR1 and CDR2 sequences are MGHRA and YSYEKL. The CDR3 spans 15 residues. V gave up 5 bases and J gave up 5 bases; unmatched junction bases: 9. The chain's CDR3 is CASSVSPGLNNEQFF. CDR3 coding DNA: TGCGCCAGCAGCGTTTCGCCGGGACTAAACAATGAGCAGTTCTTC.

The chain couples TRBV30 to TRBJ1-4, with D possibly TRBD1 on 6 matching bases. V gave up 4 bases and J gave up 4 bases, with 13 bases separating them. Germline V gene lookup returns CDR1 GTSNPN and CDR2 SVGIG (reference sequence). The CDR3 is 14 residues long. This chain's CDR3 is CAWTRTANNEKLFF. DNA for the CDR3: TGTGCCTGGACTCGGACAGCGAATAATGAAAAACTGTTTTTT.

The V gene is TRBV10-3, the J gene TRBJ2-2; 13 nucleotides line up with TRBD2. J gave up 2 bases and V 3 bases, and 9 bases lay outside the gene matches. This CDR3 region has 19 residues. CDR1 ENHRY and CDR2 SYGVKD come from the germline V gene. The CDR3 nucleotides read TGTGCCATCAGTGACCCCTCGACTAGCGGGAGGATCAACACCGGGGAGCTGTTTTTT. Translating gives CAISDPSTSGRINTGELFF.

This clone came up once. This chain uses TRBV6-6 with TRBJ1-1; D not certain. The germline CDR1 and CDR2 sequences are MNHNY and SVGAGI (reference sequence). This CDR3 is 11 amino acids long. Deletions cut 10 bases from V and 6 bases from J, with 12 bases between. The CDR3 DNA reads TGTGCCACCTCACGAGGTCCTGAAGCTTTCTTT. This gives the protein CATSRGPEAFF.

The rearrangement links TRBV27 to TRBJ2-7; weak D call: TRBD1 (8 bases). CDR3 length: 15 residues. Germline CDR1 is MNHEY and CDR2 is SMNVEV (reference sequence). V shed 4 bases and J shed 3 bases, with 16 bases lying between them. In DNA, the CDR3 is TGTGCCAGCAGTTCCCACAGGGGGACTAACTACGAGCAGTACTTC. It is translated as CASSSHRGTNYEQYF.

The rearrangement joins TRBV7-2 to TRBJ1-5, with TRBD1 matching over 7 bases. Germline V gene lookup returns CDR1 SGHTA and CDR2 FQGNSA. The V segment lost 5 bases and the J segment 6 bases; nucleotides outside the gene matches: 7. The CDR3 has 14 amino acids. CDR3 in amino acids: CASSRQGVGQPQHF. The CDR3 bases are TGTGCCAGCAGCCGCCAGGGGGTAGGTCAGCCCCAGCATTTT.

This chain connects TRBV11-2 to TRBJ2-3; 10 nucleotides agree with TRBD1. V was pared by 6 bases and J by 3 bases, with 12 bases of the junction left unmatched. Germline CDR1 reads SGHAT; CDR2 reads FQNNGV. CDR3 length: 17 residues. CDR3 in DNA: TGTGCCAGCAGTTTGGTCTCCGGGACAGGGGTGACAGATACGCAGTATTTT. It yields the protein CASSLVSGTGVTDTQYF.

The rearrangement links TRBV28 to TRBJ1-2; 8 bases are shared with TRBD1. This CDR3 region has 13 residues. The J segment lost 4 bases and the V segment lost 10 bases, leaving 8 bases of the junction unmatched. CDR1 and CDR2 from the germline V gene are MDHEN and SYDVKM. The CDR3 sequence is CATAPGTGYGYTF. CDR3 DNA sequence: TGTGCCACCGCGCCCGGGACAGGCTATGGCTACACCTTC.

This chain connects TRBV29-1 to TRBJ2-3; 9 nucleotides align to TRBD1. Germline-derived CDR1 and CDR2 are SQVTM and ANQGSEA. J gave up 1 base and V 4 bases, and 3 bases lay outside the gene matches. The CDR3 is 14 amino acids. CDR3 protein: CSVVGDRGTDTQYF. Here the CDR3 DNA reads TGCAGCGTTGTGGGGGACAGGGGCACAGATACGCAGTATTTT.

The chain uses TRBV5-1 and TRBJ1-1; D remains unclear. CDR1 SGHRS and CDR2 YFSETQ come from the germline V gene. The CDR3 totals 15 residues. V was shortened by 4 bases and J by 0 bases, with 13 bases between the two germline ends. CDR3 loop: CASSGVAGMNTEAFF. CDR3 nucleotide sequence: TGCGCCAGCAGCGGGGTCGCGGGTATGAACACTGAAGCTTTCTTT. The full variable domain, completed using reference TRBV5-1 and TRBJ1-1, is KAGVTQTPRYLIKTRGQQVTLSCSPISGHRSVSWYQQTPGQGLQFLFEYFSETQRNKGNFPGRFSGRQFSNSRSEMNVSTLELGDSALYLCASSGVAGMNTEAFFGQGTRLTVV.

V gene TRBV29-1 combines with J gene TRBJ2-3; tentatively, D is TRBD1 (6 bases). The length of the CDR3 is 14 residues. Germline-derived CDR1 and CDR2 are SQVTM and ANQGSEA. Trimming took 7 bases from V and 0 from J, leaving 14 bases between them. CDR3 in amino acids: CSAPRGSSTDTQYF. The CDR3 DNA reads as TGCAGCGCCCCAAGGGGGTCTAGCACAGATACGCAGTATTTT.

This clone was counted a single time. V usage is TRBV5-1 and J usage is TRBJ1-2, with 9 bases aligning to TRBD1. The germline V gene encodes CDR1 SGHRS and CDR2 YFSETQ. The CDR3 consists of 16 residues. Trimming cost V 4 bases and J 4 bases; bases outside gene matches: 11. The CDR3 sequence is CASSTGRTGEIYGYTF. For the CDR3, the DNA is TGCGCCAGCAGCACAGGCCGGACAGGGGAAATCTATGGCTACACCTTC.

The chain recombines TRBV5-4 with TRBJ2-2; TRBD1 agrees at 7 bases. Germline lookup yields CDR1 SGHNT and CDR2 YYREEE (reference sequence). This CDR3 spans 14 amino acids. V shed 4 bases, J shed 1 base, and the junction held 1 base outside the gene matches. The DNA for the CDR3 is TGTGCCAGCAGCCGACAGGGGAACACCGGGGAGCTGTTTTTT. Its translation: CASSRQGNTGELFF. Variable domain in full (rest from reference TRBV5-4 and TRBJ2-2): ETGVTQSPTHLIKTRGQQVTLRCSSQSGHNTVSWYQQALGQGPQFIFQYYREEENGRGNFPPRFSGLQFPNYSSELNVNALELDDSALYLCASSRQGNTGELFFGEGSRLTVL.

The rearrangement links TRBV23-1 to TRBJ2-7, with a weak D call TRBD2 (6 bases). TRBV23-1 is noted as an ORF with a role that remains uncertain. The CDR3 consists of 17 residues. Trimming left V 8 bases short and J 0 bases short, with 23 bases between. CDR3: CASENPTVGAGSYEQYF. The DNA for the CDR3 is TGCGCCAGCGAAAACCCGACGGTGGGAGCGGGCTCCTACGAGCAGTACTTC.

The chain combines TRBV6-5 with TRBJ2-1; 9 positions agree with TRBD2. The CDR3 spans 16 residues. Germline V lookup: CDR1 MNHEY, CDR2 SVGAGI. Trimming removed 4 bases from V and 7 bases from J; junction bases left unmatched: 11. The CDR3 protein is CASSSPLAGSRNEQFF. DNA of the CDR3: TGTGCCAGCAGTTCCCCCCTAGCGGGGTCCAGGAATGAGCAGTTCTTC.